Listed here are 4 T cell receptor beta chains from one sample, sequenced in a study of blood T cell repertoires in COVID-19. Produced via immunoSEQ multiplex PCR; TCRdb's table is partial and in-frame only. Among 200,000 to 250,000 clones listed, more than 70% were seen once. Sequencing input: peripheral blood. All receptors come from a man older than 75 with acute or convalescent COVID-19.

The rearrangement joins TRBV10-2 to TRBJ1-2; D gene ambiguous. This CDR3 comprises 14 residues. Looked up from germline, CDR1 is WSHSY and CDR2 is SAAADI. V dropped 6 bases and J dropped 3 bases, with 14 bases sitting between them. The CDR3 DNA reads TGCGCCAGCAGCCCTGGAGGAGTCCACTATGGCTACACCTTC. This encodes CASSPGGVHYGYTF.

The chain combines TRBV10-3 with TRBJ2-6; 7 nucleotides align to TRBD1. The CDR3 sequence is 17 residues long. The germline V gene encodes CDR1 ENHRY and CDR2 SYGVKD. V lost 0 bases to trimming and J lost 2 bases; unmatched junction nucleotides: 4. In DNA form, the CDR3 reads TGTGCCATCAGTGAGTCATTAACAGGGGCTGGGGCCAACGTCCTGACTTTC. This gives the protein CAISESLTGAGANVLTF.

The CDR3, as DNA: TGCGCCAGCAGCCGGGGGACGGGACAGGACTCCTATGGCTACACCTTC. This translates into CASSRGTGQDSYGYTF. The chain carries TRBV5-1 and TRBJ1-2; TRBD1 matches 8 bases. V lost 4 bases and J lost 4; bases outside the gene matches: 12. Germline-derived CDR1 and CDR2 are SGHRS and YFSETQ. This CDR3 contains 16 residues.

This CDR3 reads CASSTGTSSTDTQYF. CDR3 in DNA: TGCGCCAGCAGCACCGGGACATCTAGCACAGATACGCAGTATTTT. The V and J genes are TRBV5-1 and TRBJ2-3, with D perhaps TRBD1 (6 bases). Trimming took 4 bases from V and 0 from J, leaving 12 bases between them. The CDR3 runs 15 residues. CDR1 SGHRS and CDR2 YFSETQ come from the germline V gene.